This TCR beta chain was profiled in a study of CD8 T cells in ankylosing spondylitis. The study's findings and limits: One TCR beta motif, made up of fewer than 10 highly homologous variants, appeared characteristic of ankylosing spondylitis blood. In reactive arthritis synovial fluid and blood, some motif variants had been reported before.

TCRdb reanalysed the 5' RACE reads using MiXCR and keeps one entry per CDR3 protein. The sample carries about 800,000 distinct CDR3 sequences, about 10% recorded once. This clonotype appeared many times. The target antigen is unknown. The CDR3 totals 12 residues. V gave up 6 bases and J gave up 7 bases, with 15 bases separating them. Germline V CDR1 and CDR2: DFQATT, SNEGSKA (reference sequence). V is TRBV20-1 and J is TRBJ1-1; perhaps TRBD1 as D (5 bases). This TCR derives from a male donor with ankylosing spondylitis. Sequencing was performed on blood, either unsorted or a sorted T cell fraction (not recorded which). The CDR3, as DNA: TGCAGTGCGTCACTGGGGGAGGGTGAAGCTTTCTTT. Translating it yields CSASLGEGEAFF.